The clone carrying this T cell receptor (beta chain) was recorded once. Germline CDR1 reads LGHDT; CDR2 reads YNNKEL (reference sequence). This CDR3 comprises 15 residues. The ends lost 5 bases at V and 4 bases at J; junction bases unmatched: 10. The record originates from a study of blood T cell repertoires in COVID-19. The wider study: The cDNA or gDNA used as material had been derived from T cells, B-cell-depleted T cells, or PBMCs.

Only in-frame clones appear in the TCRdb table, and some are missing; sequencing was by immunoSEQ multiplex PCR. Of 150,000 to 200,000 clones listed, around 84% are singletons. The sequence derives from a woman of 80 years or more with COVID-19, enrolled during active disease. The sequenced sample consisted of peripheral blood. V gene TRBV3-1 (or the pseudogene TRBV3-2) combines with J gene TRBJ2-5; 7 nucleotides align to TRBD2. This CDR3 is CASSVRAGEGETQYF. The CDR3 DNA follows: TGTGCCAGCAGCGTCCGGGCGGGAGAGGGAGAGACCCAGTACTTC.